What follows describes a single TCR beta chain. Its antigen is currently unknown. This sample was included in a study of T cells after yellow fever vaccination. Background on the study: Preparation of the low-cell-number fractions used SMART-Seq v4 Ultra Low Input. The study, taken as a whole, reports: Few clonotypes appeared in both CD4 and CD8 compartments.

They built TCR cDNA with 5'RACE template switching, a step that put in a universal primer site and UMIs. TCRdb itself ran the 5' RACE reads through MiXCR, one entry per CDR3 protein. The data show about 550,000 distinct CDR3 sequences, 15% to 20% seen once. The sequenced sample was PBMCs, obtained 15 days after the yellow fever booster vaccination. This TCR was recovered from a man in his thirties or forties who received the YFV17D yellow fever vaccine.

CDR3 nucleotides: TGTGCCAGCAGTTTAACCTGGGGAGACACCGGGGAGCTGTTTTTT. This gives the protein CASSLTWGDTGELFF. The gene calls are TRBV27 and TRBJ2-2; maybe TRBD2 (5 bases). Germline values: CDR1 MNHEY, CDR2 SMNVEV (reference sequence). V was pared by 2 bases and J by 3 bases, with 10 bases between. The CDR3 sequence is 15 residues long.